This is a list of T cell receptor beta chains from one sample in a study of CD8 T cells in ankylosing spondylitis. From the 5' RACE reads, TCRdb called clonotypes with MiXCR, one entry per CDR3 protein. The sample has 110,000 to 150,000 distinct CDR3 sequences, 7% to 10% seen once. The sample taken for sequencing was synovial fluid, either unsorted or a sorted T cell fraction (not recorded which). Source of these receptors: a male donor with ankylosing spondylitis. CDR3s include the opening cysteine and the closing phenylalanine or tryptophan. Each record gives: J gene, clone size, CDR3 length, V gene, D gene, CDR3 protein, CDR3 DNA. D genes are given only for firm matches. A row's size may be missing; if present it is once, few, many or a size class.

j_gene: TRBJ2-7
abundance: many
len: 14
v_gene: TRBV4-1
d_gene: -
CDR3aa: CASSQVLRNYEQYF
CDR3nt: TGCGCCAGCAGCCAGGTACTTAGGAACTACGAGCAGTACTTC

j_gene: TRBJ2-6
abundance: few
len: 13
v_gene: TRBV30
d_gene: -
CDR3aa: CASRDTGANVLTF
CDR3nt: TGTGCCTCGAGGGATACCGGGGCCAACGTCCTGACTTTC

j_gene: TRBJ1-4
abundance: many
len: 18
v_gene: TRBV7-2
d_gene: -
CDR3aa: CASSYRSGVGATNEKLFF
CDR3nt: TGTGCCAGCAGCTACCGCTCAGGGGTGGGAGCGACTAATGAAAAACTGTTTTTT

j_gene: TRBJ2-1
abundance: few
len: 18
v_gene: TRBV9
d_gene: TRBD2
CDR3aa: CASSVAGSGTSGYNEQFF
CDR3nt: TGTGCCAGCAGCGTAGCTGGATCCGGGACTAGCGGGTACAATGAGCAGTTCTTC

j_gene: TRBJ1-5
abundance: -
len: 15
v_gene: TRBV20-1
d_gene: -
CDR3aa: CSAILDGQYNQPQHF
CDR3nt: TGCAGTGCCATATTAGACGGACAGTACAATCAGCCCCAGCATTTT

j_gene: TRBJ1-2
abundance: many
len: 12
v_gene: TRBV7-2
d_gene: -
CDR3aa: CASSLRQHGYTF
CDR3nt: TGTGCCAGCAGCTTGCGACAGCATGGCTACACCTTC

j_gene: TRBJ2-5
abundance: many
len: 14
v_gene: TRBV12-3/TRBV12-4
d_gene: TRBD1
CDR3aa: CASRWGQLEGTQYF
CDR3nt: TGTGCCAGCAGATGGGGACAGCTAGAGGGGACCCAGTACTTC

j_gene: TRBJ2-5
abundance: few
len: 16
v_gene: TRBV2
d_gene: -
CDR3aa: CASSGLQGDGSETQYF
CDR3nt: TGTGCCAGCAGTGGACTACAGGGAGATGGGAGTGAGACCCAGTACTTC

j_gene: TRBJ1-2
abundance: many
len: 14
v_gene: TRBV12-3/TRBV12-4
d_gene: -
CDR3aa: CASSPGQYNYGYTF
CDR3nt: TGTGCCAGCAGTCCCGGACAATATAACTATGGCTACACCTTC

j_gene: TRBJ2-7
abundance: few
len: 15
v_gene: TRBV5-5
d_gene: TRBD2
CDR3aa: CASSLEGTSVYEQYF
CDR3nt: TGTGCCAGCAGCTTGGAGGGGACTAGCGTCTACGAGCAGTACTTC

j_gene: TRBJ1-6
abundance: few
len: 14
v_gene: TRBV5-6
d_gene: -
CDR3aa: CASSRGSPNSPLHF
CDR3nt: TGTGCCAGCAGTCGGGGCTCGCCTAATTCACCCCTCCACTTT

j_gene: TRBJ1-2
abundance: few
len: 14
v_gene: TRBV7-2
d_gene: -
CDR3aa: CASSLVQTPEGYTF
CDR3nt: TGTGCCAGCAGCTTAGTCCAGACTCCTGAGGGCTACACCTTC

j_gene: TRBJ2-2
abundance: medium-sized
len: 15
v_gene: TRBV7-3
d_gene: TRBD2
CDR3aa: CASSPPGGNTGELFF
CDR3nt: TGTGCCAGCAGCCCCCCGGGGGGGAACACCGGGGAGCTGTTTTTT

j_gene: TRBJ1-1
abundance: many
len: 14
v_gene: TRBV11-2
d_gene: -
CDR3aa: CASSPLGNHTEAFF
CDR3nt: TGTGCCAGCAGTCCTTTAGGGAACCACACTGAAGCTTTCTTT

j_gene: TRBJ2-7
abundance: -
len: 12
v_gene: TRBV5-5
d_gene: -
CDR3aa: CASSWTVGEQYF
CDR3nt: TGTGCCAGCAGCTGGACAGTGGGCGAGCAGTACTTC

j_gene: TRBJ1-1
abundance: many
len: 13
v_gene: TRBV12-3/TRBV12-4
d_gene: -
CDR3aa: CASSLEANTEAFF
CDR3nt: TGTGCCAGCAGTTTGGAAGCAAACACTGAAGCTTTCTTT

j_gene: TRBJ1-5
abundance: few
len: 13
v_gene: TRBV6-2/TRBV6-3
d_gene: -
CDR3aa: CASSYSQTSPQHF
CDR3nt: TGTGCCAGCAGTTACTCCCAGACTTCTCCCCAGCATTTT

j_gene: TRBJ1-2
abundance: -
len: 13
v_gene: TRBV6-5
d_gene: -
CDR3aa: CASSYAAEYGYTF
CDR3nt: TGTGCCAGCAGTTACGCAGCGGAGTATGGCTACACCTTC

j_gene: TRBJ1-1
abundance: many
len: 19
v_gene: TRBV4-2
d_gene: -
CDR3aa: CASSQSTGWGQTLNTEAFF
CDR3nt: TGTGCCAGCAGCCAATCAACCGGGTGGGGACAAACCTTGAACACTGAAGCTTTCTTT

j_gene: TRBJ2-4
abundance: -
len: 13
v_gene: TRBV28
d_gene: -
CDR3aa: CASSSAGRDIQYF
CDR3nt: TGTGCCAGCAGTTCCGCGGGGAGAGACATTCAGTACTTC

j_gene: TRBJ2-2
abundance: -
len: 17
v_gene: TRBV29-1
d_gene: TRBD1
CDR3aa: CSVEGRQGALPTGELFF
CDR3nt: TGCAGCGTTGAAGGGAGACAGGGGGCTTTGCCTACCGGGGAGCTGTTTTTT

j_gene: TRBJ2-5
abundance: -
len: 13
v_gene: TRBV20-1
d_gene: TRBD1
CDR3aa: CSASGDREETQYF
CDR3nt: TGCAGTGCTAGCGGGGACAGGGAAGAGACCCAGTACTTC

j_gene: TRBJ2-3
abundance: many
len: 13
v_gene: TRBV6-5
d_gene: -
CDR3aa: CASSYSLTDTQYF
CDR3nt: TGTGCCAGCAGTTACTCACTCACAGATACGCAGTATTTT

j_gene: TRBJ1-2
abundance: many
len: 15
v_gene: TRBV29-1
d_gene: TRBD1
CDR3aa: CSVETRGGVDYGYTF
CDR3nt: TGCAGCGTTGAAACCAGGGGGGGGGTCGACTATGGCTACACCTTC

j_gene: TRBJ1-1
abundance: many
len: 13
v_gene: TRBV7-3
d_gene: TRBD1
CDR3aa: CASSPGQGAEAFF
CDR3nt: TGTGCCAGCAGCCCAGGACAGGGGGCAGAGGCTTTCTTT

j_gene: TRBJ2-1
abundance: -
len: 16
v_gene: TRBV6-2/TRBV6-3
d_gene: TRBD2
CDR3aa: CASGQTSGRHYNEQFF
CDR3nt: TGTGCCAGCGGGCAGACTAGCGGAAGACATTACAATGAGCAGTTCTTC

j_gene: TRBJ1-1
abundance: many
len: 13
v_gene: TRBV7-2
d_gene: -
CDR3aa: CASSLVENTEAFF
CDR3nt: TGTGCCAGCAGCTTAGTGGAAAACACTGAAGCTTTCTTT

j_gene: TRBJ1-2
abundance: few
len: 13
v_gene: TRBV2
d_gene: -
CDR3aa: CASSEWQGYGYTF
CDR3nt: TGTGCCAGCAGTGAATGGCAGGGATATGGCTACACCTTC

j_gene: TRBJ1-2
abundance: many
len: 16
v_gene: TRBV7-2
d_gene: TRBD1
CDR3aa: CASSTYTGDGGYGYTF
CDR3nt: TGTGCCAGCAGTACCTATACAGGGGACGGGGGTTATGGCTACACCTTC

j_gene: TRBJ2-1
abundance: many
len: 15
v_gene: TRBV11-2
d_gene: -
CDR3aa: CASSRQPESYNEQFF
CDR3nt: TGTGCCAGCAGCCGACAGCCCGAATCCTACAATGAGCAGTTCTTC

j_gene: TRBJ2-3
abundance: many
len: 13
v_gene: TRBV5-1
d_gene: -
CDR3aa: CASTQAGVDTQYF
CDR3nt: TGCGCCAGCACCCAAGCCGGAGTGGATACGCAGTATTTT

j_gene: TRBJ1-1
abundance: many
len: 13
v_gene: TRBV10-3
d_gene: -
CDR3aa: CAIGGVEGTEAFF
CDR3nt: TGTGCCATCGGGGGGGTTGAGGGCACTGAAGCTTTCTTT

j_gene: TRBJ1-5
abundance: many
len: 13
v_gene: TRBV7-9
d_gene: -
CDR3aa: CASSLLDSQPQHF
CDR3nt: TGTGCCAGCAGCTTACTTGACAGTCAGCCCCAGCATTTT

j_gene: TRBJ2-2
abundance: -
len: 13
v_gene: TRBV2
d_gene: -
CDR3aa: CASIGEFGGELFF
CDR3nt: TGTGCCAGCATAGGGGAATTCGGCGGGGAGCTGTTTTTT

j_gene: TRBJ2-7
abundance: many
len: 14
v_gene: TRBV10-3
d_gene: TRBD2
CDR3aa: CAISGGGVGYEQYF
CDR3nt: TGTGCCATCAGCGGGGGAGGGGTCGGGTACGAGCAGTACTTC

j_gene: TRBJ1-5
abundance: few
len: 14
v_gene: TRBV12-3/TRBV12-4
d_gene: TRBD1
CDR3aa: CASSLTGGGQPQHF
CDR3nt: TGTGCCAGCAGCTTGACAGGGGGCGGTCAGCCCCAGCATTTT

j_gene: TRBJ2-7
abundance: many
len: 15
v_gene: TRBV18
d_gene: TRBD1
CDR3aa: CASSFGQDPPYEQYF
CDR3nt: TGTGCCAGCTCCTTCGGACAGGATCCTCCTTACGAGCAGTACTTC

j_gene: TRBJ2-7
abundance: few
len: 15
v_gene: TRBV28
d_gene: TRBD1
CDR3aa: CASSTWTGGSYEQYF
CDR3nt: TGTGCCAGCAGTACCTGGACAGGGGGCTCCTACGAGCAGTACTTC

j_gene: TRBJ2-5
abundance: many
len: 13
v_gene: TRBV5-1
d_gene: -
CDR3aa: CASSYPGAEHMYF
CDR3nt: TGCGCCAGCAGCTACCCGGGGGCCGAACACATGTACTTC

j_gene: TRBJ2-1
abundance: few
len: 14
v_gene: TRBV20-1
d_gene: -
CDR3aa: CSANRDTSYNEQFF
CDR3nt: TGCAGTGCTAACCGGGACACCTCCTACAATGAGCAGTTCTTC

j_gene: TRBJ1-1
abundance: -
len: 14
v_gene: TRBV2
d_gene: -
CDR3aa: CASRWTESNTEAFF
CDR3nt: TGTGCCAGCAGGTGGACAGAGAGCAACACTGAAGCTTTCTTT

j_gene: TRBJ1-1
abundance: -
len: 11
v_gene: TRBV5-5
d_gene: -
CDR3aa: CASSTGRGAFF
CDR3nt: TGTGCCAGCAGCACGGGCCGAGGAGCTTTCTTT

j_gene: TRBJ2-3
abundance: many
len: 12
v_gene: TRBV12-3/TRBV12-4
d_gene: -
CDR3aa: CASSQGTDTQYF
CDR3nt: TGTGCCAGCAGTCAGGGGACGGATACGCAGTATTTT

j_gene: TRBJ1-2
abundance: -
len: 13
v_gene: TRBV12-3/TRBV12-4
d_gene: -
CDR3aa: CASSLEYNYGYTF
CDR3nt: TGTGCCAGCAGTTTAGAGTATAACTATGGCTACACCTTC

j_gene: TRBJ2-7
abundance: -
len: 13
v_gene: TRBV7-2
d_gene: -
CDR3aa: CASSFATFREQYF
CDR3nt: TGTGCCAGCAGCTTTGCCACGTTCCGCGAGCAGTACTTC

j_gene: TRBJ2-1
abundance: few
len: 16
v_gene: TRBV27
d_gene: -
CDR3aa: CASSFLGGNTYNEQFF
CDR3nt: TGTGCCAGCAGTTTCCTAGGGGGGAATACCTACAATGAGCAGTTCTTC

j_gene: TRBJ2-3
abundance: many
len: 11
v_gene: TRBV29-1
d_gene: -
CDR3aa: CSVERGRGEYF
CDR3nt: TGCAGCGTTGAACGGGGCAGGGGGGAATATTTT

j_gene: TRBJ2-5
abundance: few
len: 15
v_gene: TRBV4-2
d_gene: -
CDR3aa: CASSQGQINQETQYF
CDR3nt: TGTGCCAGCAGCCAGGGACAAATTAATCAAGAGACCCAGTACTTC

j_gene: TRBJ1-1
abundance: -
len: 12
v_gene: TRBV24-1
d_gene: -
CDR3aa: CATSDEYTEAFF
CDR3nt: TGTGCCACCAGTGACGAGTACACTGAAGCTTTCTTT

j_gene: TRBJ2-1
abundance: many
len: 18
v_gene: TRBV28
d_gene: -
CDR3aa: CASSSGQILGGDYNEQFF
CDR3nt: TGTGCCAGCAGTTCGGGACAGATTTTGGGGGGGGATTACAATGAGCAGTTCTTC

j_gene: TRBJ2-5
abundance: -
len: 14
v_gene: TRBV18
d_gene: -
CDR3aa: CASSPPPGRETQYF
CDR3nt: TGTGCCAGCTCACCACCGCCCGGGAGAGAGACCCAGTACTTC

j_gene: TRBJ2-3
abundance: few
len: 13
v_gene: TRBV4-2
d_gene: -
CDR3aa: CASSQDRRDTQYF
CDR3nt: TGTGCCAGCAGCCAAGATCGGCGAGATACGCAGTATTTT

j_gene: TRBJ1-6
abundance: many
len: 15
v_gene: TRBV20-1
d_gene: -
CDR3aa: CSATPEAGTGSPLHF
CDR3nt: TGCAGTGCTACACCGGAGGCAGGGACTGGTTCACCCCTCCACTTT